These 29 T cell receptor beta chains were sequenced from one sample in a study of shared clonotypes between healthy human individuals. Clones were read by immunoSEQ multiplex PCR, and TCRdb kept only the in-frame ones, dropping some. The sample lists just over 2,000,000 clones, roughly 94% seen once, with more than 0.95% in the top ten. CD45RO-negative cells were positively selected for CCR7, leaving out terminally differentiated effector memory CD45RA+ cells. Specimen: naive CD8+ T cells sorted from blood. These receptors were collected from a man aged 18-30 years in good health.

The J gene is TRBJ1-3, the V gene TRBV7-6; perhaps TRBD1 as D (5 bases). V lost 3 bases and J lost 0, with 18 bases in between. CDR3 length: 18 amino acids. The germline V gene has CDR1 SGHVS and CDR2 FNYEAQ. The CDR3 region has the DNA TGTGCCAGCAGCTTGGGAGATCCGGGACGGTTCTCTGGAAACACCATATATTTT. Its translation is CASSLGDPGRFSGNTIYF.

This chain joins TRBV30 and TRBJ1-2; 8 nucleotides match TRBD1. CDR1 and CDR2 from the germline V gene are GTSNPN and SVGIG (reference sequence). After removal of 0 bases from V and 7 bases from J, the junction contained 10 bases not matched to a gene. The CDR3 has 15 amino acids. The chain's CDR3 is CAWSVPGGALAGYTF. The CDR3 DNA follows: TGTGCCTGGAGTGTGCCAGGGGGCGCGTTGGCTGGCTACACCTTC.

This chain joins TRBV13 and TRBJ1-1; D is undetermined. Germline V gene data show CDR1 as PRHDT and CDR2 as FYEKMQ (reference sequence). The CDR3 length is 12 residues. V lost 10 bases and J 1 base, leaving 10 bases between the germline ends. CDR3 protein: CATTLANTEAFF. Written as DNA, the CDR3 is TGTGCCACCACCCTTGCGAACACTGAAGCTTTCTTT.

The chain combines TRBV30 with TRBJ2-1; D remains unclear. Germline V gene sequence: CDR1 GTSNPN, CDR2 SVGIG (reference sequence). The CDR3 has 14 residues. The V end was cut by 5 bases, the J end by 3 bases, with 14 bases between. The CDR3 DNA sequence: TGTGCCTGGGAACCCCTCTCCCTCTACAATGAGCAGTTCTTC. Translating gives CAWEPLSLYNEQFF.

This clone was observed a single time. The chain couples TRBV11-3 to TRBJ2-3, with D possibly TRBD2 on 5 matching bases. CDR3 length: 16 amino acids. Germline V CDR1 and CDR2: SGHNT, YENEEA. The ends were cut back, 5 bases at V and 0 bases at J, with 15 bases in the middle. The CDR3 protein is CASSPDSGFSTDTQYF. DNA for the CDR3: TGTGCCAGCAGCCCAGATTCGGGATTTAGCACAGATACGCAGTATTTT. Drawing the rest from reference TRBV11-3 and TRBJ2-3, the complete variable domain is EAGVVQSPRYKIIEKKQPVAFWCNPISGHNTLYWYLQNLGQGPELLIRYENEEAVDDSQLPKDRFSAERLKGVDSTLKIQPAELGDSAVYLCASSPDSGFSTDTQYFGPGTRLTVL.

As to this clone: Other nucleotide sequences in the sample specify the same CDR3. The chain joins TRBV13 to TRBJ1-1; tentative D call: TRBD1 (5 bases). Per germline, CDR1 PRHDT and CDR2 FYEKMQ (reference sequence). V gave up 3 bases and J gave up 4 bases, with 9 bases separating them. The CDR3 totals 13 residues. The CDR3 loop is CASSFGGGTEAFF. CDR3 in DNA: TGTGCCAGCAGCTTTGGGGGGGGCACTGAAGCTTTCTTT.

As to this clone: The sample carries other DNA sequences with the same CDR3. This rearrangement joins TRBV5-1 to TRBJ2-1; maybe TRBD2 (5 bases). CDR1 and CDR2 (germline): SGHRS, YFSETQ. Deletions cut 0 bases from V and 7 bases from J, with 5 bases between. The CDR3 has 12 amino acids. This chain's CDR3 is CASSLAGNEQFF. The CDR3 DNA sequence: TGCGCCAGCAGCTTGGCGGGAAATGAGCAGTTCTTC.

The genes are TRBV19 and TRBJ1-2, with D perhaps TRBD1 (5 bases). Germline V lookup: CDR1 LNHDA, CDR2 SQIVND (reference sequence). V dropped 5 bases and J dropped 8 bases, with 18 bases sitting between them. The CDR3 has 14 residues. CDR3 DNA sequence: TGTGCCAGTAGTCCGCCCGGGACTATCGAAGGCTACACCTTC. Residues: CASSPPGTIEGYTF. The full variable domain, in which reference TRBV19 and TRBJ1-2 provide the parts outside the CDR3, is DGGITQSPKYLFRKEGQNVTLSCEQNLNHDAMYWYRQDPGQGLRLIYYSQIVNDFQKGDIAEGYSVSREKKESFPLTVTSAQKNPTAFYLCASSPPGTIEGYTFGSGTRLTVV.

The rearrangement links TRBV4-3 to TRBJ1-2; D is unclear. The germline V and J ends were trimmed by 1 base and 1 base, with 16 bases remaining between them. CDR3 length: 17 residues. The germline gives CDR1 LGHNA, CDR2 YSLEER. Here the CDR3 reads CASSQGPAAGINYGYTF. For the CDR3, the DNA is TGCGCCAGCAGCCAAGGTCCCGCCGCAGGCATTAACTATGGCTACACCTTC.

The chain employs TRBV11-2 and TRBJ1-1; maybe TRBD1 (5 bases). This CDR3 has 15 residues. Germline values: CDR1 SGHAT, CDR2 FQNNGV. Trimming pared 0 bases from V and 8 bases from J, leaving 16 bases between. DNA for the CDR3: TGTGCCAGCAGCTTAGAGGACAATCACGTCCCCGAAGCTTTCTTT. Translation gives CASSLEDNHVPEAFF.

The chain links TRBV9 to TRBJ2-1, with 13 bases matching TRBD2. CDR1 is SGDLS and CDR2 is YYNGEE in the germline V gene. V shed 3 bases and J 8 bases; nucleotides not matched to a gene: 8. This CDR3 is built from 16 residues. Here the CDR3 reads CASSARGTSGDHEQFF. The CDR3 DNA sequence: TGTGCCAGCAGCGCACGCGGGACTAGCGGGGACCATGAGCAGTTCTTC.

As regards this clone: Other DNA sequences in the sample encode the same CDR3. The CDR3 protein is CASSLVGTGGHEQFF. In DNA form, the CDR3 reads TGTGCCAGCAGCTTAGTCGGGACAGGGGGCCATGAGCAGTTCTTC. The chain links TRBV7-9 to TRBJ2-1; TRBD1 aligns across 12 bases. CDR3 length: 15 amino acids. J lost 8 bases, V lost 1 base, and 3 bases had no gene match. The V gene's germline CDR1 is SEHNR and CDR2 FQNEAQ (reference sequence).

The chain's CDR3 is CASSLETPDAGGTGNEQYF. Written as DNA, the CDR3 is TGTGCCAGCAGCTTAGAGACCCCGGACGCAGGGGGTACAGGAAACGAGCAGTACTTC. The V gene is TRBV11-2, the J gene TRBJ2-7; TRBD1 matches 7 bases. In germline, CDR1 is SGHAT, CDR2 FQNNGV. The CDR3 consists of 19 residues. V lost 0 bases and J lost 5; bases outside the gene matches: 19.

The rearrangement uses TRBV7-2 and TRBJ2-5; no clear D gene. The CDR3 totals 14 residues. Germline values: CDR1 SGHTA, CDR2 FQGNSA. V lost 4 bases to trimming and J lost 8 bases, with 17 bases between them. The CDR3 spells CASSYPRSRETQYF. CDR3 DNA: TGTGCCAGCAGCTACCCGCGCTCAAGAGAAACCCAGTACTTC.

The chain has TRBV10-2 and TRBJ1-2; TRBD1 agrees at 9 bases. CDR3 length equals 12 residues. V shed 5 bases, J shed 7 bases, and the junction held 2 bases outside the gene matches. Germline values: CDR1 WSHSY, CDR2 SAAADI. This CDR3 is CASSTGGVGYTF. Here the CDR3 DNA reads TGCGCCAGCAGTACAGGGGGCGTTGGCTACACCTTC.

This chain joins TRBV7-2 and TRBJ1-2; no definite D call. Per the germline V gene, CDR1 is SGHTA and CDR2 is FQGNSA. Trimming removed 1 base from V and 5 bases from J, with 11 bases in between. This CDR3 is 14 amino acids long. The CDR3 is CASSLDQSPYGYTF. CDR3 DNA: TGTGCCAGCAGCTTAGACCAGTCCCCTTATGGCTACACCTTC. The full variable domain, its missing parts supplied by reference TRBV7-2 and TRBJ1-2, is GAGVSQSPSNKVTEKGKDVELRCDPISGHTALYWYRQSLGQGLEFLIYFQGNSAPDKSGLPSDRFSAERTGGSVSTLTIQRTQQEDSAVYLCASSLDQSPYGYTFGSGTRLTVV.

CDR3 bases: TGTGCCAGCAGCTTACCCGAAGGGGGTTACAATGAGCAGTTCTTC. Amino acids: CASSLPEGGYNEQFF. This chain joins TRBV7-9 and TRBJ2-1, with D perhaps matching TRBD1 (6 bases). This CDR3 is built from 15 residues. The germline V gene encodes CDR1 SEHNR and CDR2 FQNEAQ (reference sequence). Trimming shortened V by 2 bases and J by 4 bases, and 12 bases separated the two germline ends.

This clone was observed a handful of times. The sample holds other DNA sequences that translate to the same CDR3. The chain carries TRBV30 and TRBJ2-7; 8 nucleotides agree with TRBD1. Trimming at V came to 0 bases and at J to 3 bases, leaving 1 base not matched to a gene. The CDR3 is 13 amino acids. Germline loops: CDR1 GTSNPN, CDR2 SVGIG (reference sequence). CDR3 sequence: CAWSVDRGYEQYF. The CDR3 DNA follows: TGTGCCTGGAGTGTAGACAGGGGCTACGAGCAGTACTTC.

This chain uses TRBV7-2 with TRBJ2-7; D not certain. The CDR3 covers 15 residues. V dropped 4 bases and J dropped 7 bases, with 20 bases sitting between them. The germline V gene encodes CDR1 SGHTA and CDR2 FQGNSA. CDR3 loop: CASSYDIRGSLEQYF. The CDR3 DNA reads as TGTGCCAGCAGCTACGACATCCGCGGCAGCCTAGAGCAGTACTTC.

V gene TRBV19 combines with J gene TRBJ1-1; the D is unclear. This CDR3 is 15 amino acids long. The germline gives CDR1 LNHDA, CDR2 SQIVND (reference sequence). V was trimmed by 2 bases and J by 0 bases, leaving 10 bases between them. This chain's CDR3 is CASSIPTSLNTEAFF. The CDR3, as DNA: TGTGCCAGTAGTATACCCACATCCCTGAACACTGAAGCTTTCTTT.

This chain uses TRBV9 with TRBJ2-1; D not resolved. Looked up from germline, CDR1 is SGDLS and CDR2 is YYNGEE. This CDR3 has 15 amino acids. Between the trimmed V and J ends, which lost 0 bases and 0 bases, there was a span of 7 bases. The DNA for the CDR3 is TGTGCCAGCAGCGTAGAGGAGACCTCCTACAATGAGCAGTTCTTC. Its protein is CASSVEETSYNEQFF.

The chain links TRBV27 to TRBJ2-5; D gene uncertain. The V end lost 0 bases, the J end lost 4 bases, and 15 bases lay between the germline ends. CDR3 size: 16 residues. Per germline, CDR1 MNHEY and CDR2 SMNVEV (reference sequence). The CDR3 sequence is CASSLSPPDGVETQYF. In DNA, the CDR3 is TGTGCCAGCAGTTTATCTCCGCCGGATGGGGTAGAGACCCAGTACTTC.

The CDR3 here is CASSLGDGPRFTDTQYF. In DNA, the CDR3 is TGTGCCAGCAGTTTAGGGGACGGCCCGAGATTCACAGATACGCAGTATTTT. The chain carries TRBV28 and TRBJ2-3; D tentatively reads TRBD1 or TRBD2 (5 bases each). Germline lookup yields CDR1 MDHEN and CDR2 SYDVKM. CDR3 length equals 17 residues. Trimming cost V 2 bases and J 2 bases, with 17 bases left between them.

This rearrangement joins TRBV10-1 to TRBJ2-1; D may correspond to TRBD1 or TRBD2 (5 bases each). This CDR3 contains 14 residues. Germline CDR1 WNHNN, CDR2 SYGVQD (reference sequence). The germline V and J ends were trimmed by 3 bases and 7 bases, with 13 bases remaining between them. Written as DNA, the CDR3 is TGCGCCAGCAGTGACAGGGAGAGGGGAAATGAGCAGTTCTTC. The encoded protein is CASSDRERGNEQFF.

Worth noting for this clone: The identical CDR3 is also encoded by other nucleotide sequences in the sample. The rearrangement links TRBV27 to TRBJ1-1, with TRBD1 identical over 9 bases. Germline V lookup: CDR1 MNHEY, CDR2 SMNVEV (reference sequence). J was trimmed by 1 base and V by 3 bases; bases with no gene match: 0. The CDR3 is made up of 14 amino acids. The DNA for the CDR3 is TGTGCCAGCAGTTTGACAGGGGGGAACACTGAAGCTTTCTTT. The encoded protein is CASSLTGGNTEAFF.

The V call is TRBV6-1, the J call TRBJ1-2; unclear D gene. Germline values: CDR1 MNHNS, CDR2 SASEGT. The germline V and J ends were trimmed by 7 bases and 4 bases, with 13 bases remaining between them. The CDR3 extends over 13 amino acids. CDR3 sequence: CASTYPGPYGYTF. CDR3 nucleotide sequence: TGTGCCAGCACTTATCCAGGTCCCTATGGCTACACCTTC.

CDR3 in DNA: TGCGCCAGCAGCCAAGATTGGGCAGGGGGTGCCTACGAGCAGTACTTC. It codes for CASSQDWAGGAYEQYF. The chain combines TRBV4-1 with TRBJ2-7; 7 nucleotides match TRBD1. Germline V gene sequence: CDR1 MGHRA, CDR2 YSYEKL. The CDR3 spans 16 residues. V was clipped by 0 bases and J by 2 bases; unmatched bases: 7.

The rearrangement uses TRBV15 and TRBJ1-1; 8 positions match TRBD1. The germline CDR1 and CDR2 sequences are LNHNV and YYDKDF (reference sequence). The length of the CDR3 is 15 residues. V gave up 5 bases and J gave up 2 bases; unmatched junction bases: 7. The CDR3 spells CATSPQQGANTEAFF. In DNA form, the CDR3 reads TGTGCCACCAGCCCACAGCAGGGGGCAAACACTGAAGCTTTCTTT.

In regard to this clone: Additional DNA sequences in this sample encode the identical CDR3. The V and J genes are TRBV6-5 and TRBJ1-5; D is uncertain. V was pared by 2 bases and J by 2 bases, with 7 bases between. Germline CDR1 MNHEY, CDR2 SVGAGI. There are 14 residues in the CDR3. CDR3 DNA: TGTGCCAGCAGTTACGCGGGCGGCAATCAGCCCCAGCATTTT. It specifies CASSYAGGNQPQHF.